This is a list of T cell receptor beta chains from one sample in a study of early T cells in non-severe SARS-CoV-2 infection. TCRdb itself ran the 5' RACE reads through MiXCR, one entry per CDR3 protein. There are 84,000 or so distinct CDR3 sequences in the sample; 9% to 13% occur only once, and less than 3% lies in the top ten. Material: whole blood. The receptors derive from an adult who was a healthcare worker with PCR-confirmed SARS-CoV-2 infection or an uninfected control (not recorded which). The CDR3 runs from the conserved cysteine through the conserved F or W. The D gene is left open where the match is weak. Size values are once, few and many counts, or a class for expanded clones, and some rows have none.

CDR3nt	CDR3aa	abundance	v_gene	d_gene	j_gene
TGTGCCAGCAAACCGGGACTAGCGACCTCCTACGAGCAGTACTTC	CASKPGLATSYEQYF	many	TRBV11-2	TRBD2	TRBJ2-7
TGTGCCAGCGTAGAAGGGGGATTCACTGGGGAGCTGTTTTTT	CASVEGGFTGELFF	.	TRBV6-1	.	TRBJ2-2
TGTGCCAGCAGCAATGACCGCTCCTACGAGCAGTACTTC	CASSNDRSYEQYF	once	TRBV12-3/TRBV12-4	.	TRBJ2-7
TGTGCCAGCAGCAAAAGATGGAGTCAGCCCCAGCATTTT	CASSKRWSQPQHF	many	TRBV27	.	TRBJ1-5
TGTGCCAGCAGCTTAGGCGACCGCCCTGGAAACACCATATATTTT	CASSLGDRPGNTIYF	few	TRBV7-6	.	TRBJ1-3
TGTGCCAGCAGTACCTCAGCGGGGGGCCGAAGCTCCTACGAGCAGTACTTC	CASSTSAGGRSSYEQYF	many	TRBV28	TRBD2	TRBJ2-7
TGTGCCAGCAGCCCGATGATGTGGGGGCAAGACTATGGCTACACCTTC	CASSPMMWGQDYGYTF	many	TRBV3-1	.	TRBJ1-2
TGTGCCACCAGTCGGACTAGCGGGTATGGTGAGCAGTTCTTC	CATSRTSGYGEQFF	.	TRBV24-1	TRBD2	TRBJ2-1
TGCGCCAGCAGCCCAGTGAACTACGAGCAGTACTTC	CASSPVNYEQYF	few	TRBV10-2	.	TRBJ2-7
TGTGCCAGCAGTTACGGAGGGGAAGGGGCCAAAAACATTCAGTACTTC	CASSYGGEGAKNIQYF	.	TRBV6-5	.	TRBJ2-4
TGCAGCGTCATCGCAGGGGGGTTCTTCGGCTACACCTTC	CSVIAGGFFGYTF	many	TRBV29-1	TRBD1	TRBJ1-2
TGTGCCAGCAGTTGGTCGGGAGCTCAGCCCCAGCATTTT	CASSWSGAQPQHF	many	TRBV6-9	.	TRBJ1-5
TGCAGCCTCCTTAGCACAGATACGCAGTATTTT	CSLLSTDTQYF	many	TRBV29-1	.	TRBJ2-3
TGTGCCAGCTCACGCTCTGATACGCAGTATTTT	CASSRSDTQYF	.	TRBV18	.	TRBJ2-3
TGTGCCAGCAGTTTAGCGGGGGTCGGCAATGAGCAGTTCTTC	CASSLAGVGNEQFF	few	TRBV12-3/TRBV12-4	.	TRBJ2-1
TGTGCCAGCAGCTTAGGGGGACAGCGATACTCCTATAATTCACCCCTCCACTTT	CASSLGGQRYSYNSPLHF	.	TRBV7-8	TRBD1	TRBJ1-6
TGTGCCAGCATGGGACATTCGAGGCGCACTGAAGCTTTCTTT	CASMGHSRRTEAFF	many	TRBV12-3/TRBV12-4	.	TRBJ1-1
TGTGCCAGCAGTTACTCTGACTTCCAGGCAGGACCTGGGGCCAACGTCCTGACTTTC	CASSYSDFQAGPGANVLTF	few	TRBV6-2/TRBV6-3	.	TRBJ2-6
TGTGCCAGCAGCAACTCCTACCGCTGGCCTGGAGGCTACACCTTC	CASSNSYRWPGGYTF	many	TRBV21-1	.	TRBJ1-2
TGTGCCAGCAGCTTAGAGTCCCCCCCCCGCCACTACAATGAGCAGTTCTTC	CASSLESPPRHYNEQFF	few	TRBV11-3	.	TRBJ2-1
TGCGCCAGCAGTCATCCCGACAGTGGCAAAAACATTCAGTACTTC	CASSHPDSGKNIQYF	few	TRBV23-1	.	TRBJ2-4
TGTGCCAGCAGCCCGACAGGTCTCGAGCAGTTCTTC	CASSPTGLEQFF	few	TRBV2	.	TRBJ2-1
TGTGCCAGCAGTCCAATGGGGCGGGGCACAGATACGCGGTATTTT	CASSPMGRGTDTRYF	.	TRBV7-9	.	TRBJ2-3
TGCAGCGTTGATAGCCCCCCCTACAATGAGCAGTTCTTC	CSVDSPPYNEQFF	few	TRBV29-1	.	TRBJ2-1
TGTGCCAGCAGCCACCCCGGGTGGGTGAACGAGCAGTACTTC	CASSHPGWVNEQYF	.	TRBV3-1	.	TRBJ2-7
TGTGCCAGCAGCCCCACAGGGGGTAAAGAAGATACGCAGTATTTT	CASSPTGGKEDTQYF	.	TRBV7-3	TRBD1	TRBJ2-3
TGCAGCGTCCGAGGCGGGGAGGTTAACACTGAAGCTTTCTTT	CSVRGGEVNTEAFF	many	TRBV29-1	.	TRBJ1-1
TGCAGCGTAACCTTTAGGACAGGGACCTACGAGCAGTACTTC	CSVTFRTGTYEQYF	many	TRBV29-1	TRBD1	TRBJ2-7
TGTGCCAGCACTCAACAGATGAATGAAAAACTGTTTTTT	CASTQQMNEKLFF	.	TRBV18	.	TRBJ1-4
TGTGCCAGCAGCCAAGGAAGGGGCGGCGCCTACGAGCAGTACTTC	CASSQGRGGAYEQYF	many	TRBV14	.	TRBJ2-7
TGTGCCAGCAGTTCGGACACCTGGGCAGGAAACACCATATATTTT	CASSSDTWAGNTIYF	.	TRBV6-5	.	TRBJ1-3
TGTGCCAGCAGCCCACAGGGTAGCGCGAACTATGGCTACACCTTC	CASSPQGSANYGYTF	many	TRBV9	.	TRBJ1-2
TGTGCCATCAGTGCTCTAGCGGGGTACCAAGAGACCCAGTACTTC	CAISALAGYQETQYF	few	TRBV10-3	TRBD2	TRBJ2-5
TGTGCCAGCAGTTTTGAGCGGTTAAGAACGAATGAGCAGTTCTTC	CASSFERLRTNEQFF	.	TRBV12-3/TRBV12-4	.	TRBJ2-1
TGCGCCAGCAGCCCAGCGGAAGGGAATCAGCCCCAGCATTTT	CASSPAEGNQPQHF	.	TRBV5-1	.	TRBJ1-5
TGTGCCAGCAGCCCCCGACAGGGATGGGACAATGAGCAGTTCTTC	CASSPRQGWDNEQFF	many	TRBV11-2	TRBD1	TRBJ2-1
TGCGCCAGCAGCCTTGTCAGGGGATCAGAACAGCCCCAGCATTTT	CASSLVRGSEQPQHF	few	TRBV4-1	.	TRBJ1-5
TGTGCCAGCAGTTACTCTCCAGGGCCGTACCCTCTCTCCTACGAGCAGTACTTC	CASSYSPGPYPLSYEQYF	.	TRBV6-5	.	TRBJ2-7
TGTGCCAGCAGCCCCTATTCGATGTTAGGGCACGGGGACGAGCAGTACTTC	CASSPYSMLGHGDEQYF	many	TRBV3-1	.	TRBJ2-7
TGTGCCAGCAGCTTAGCGGAGCTAGCCCACTACGAGCAGTACTTC	CASSLAELAHYEQYF	.	TRBV7-2	.	TRBJ2-7
TGCAGTGCCCCGTACGACATGAACACTGAAGCTTTCTTT	CSAPYDMNTEAFF	.	TRBV20-1	.	TRBJ1-1
TGTGCCACCAGTTCTTCCGGGACAGCGCCCACCGGGGAGCTGTTTTTT	CATSSSGTAPTGELFF	many	TRBV24-1	TRBD1	TRBJ2-2
TGTGCTAGCAGCTTATTCGGGGACCCGACGGTCGGGGAGCTGTTTTTT	CASSLFGDPTVGELFF	.	TRBV7-7	.	TRBJ2-2
TGTGCCAGCAGCCGGGGACTTCACAATGAGCAGTTCTTC	CASSRGLHNEQFF	.	TRBV3-1	.	TRBJ2-1
TGTGCCAGTAGTGGGGGGGACAATGAGCAGTTCTTC	CASSGGDNEQFF	few	TRBV19	TRBD2	TRBJ2-1
TGTGCCAGCAGCTCCCGTAAACTGACTAGCGGGAGGCCCAATGAGCAGTTCTTC	CASSSRKLTSGRPNEQFF	many	TRBV7-2	TRBD2	TRBJ2-1
TGTGCCAGCAGCTTAAGGAGCACCGGGGAGCTGTTTTTT	CASSLRSTGELFF	few	TRBV7-2	.	TRBJ2-2
TGTGCCAGCAGTTTATCCCTTAGCCCCCAGCATTTT	CASSLSLSPQHF	.	TRBV6-2/TRBV6-3	.	TRBJ1-5
TGTGCCAGTGCAGAGCGGGAGGCGGATACGCAGTATTTT	CASAEREADTQYF	.	TRBV19	TRBD2	TRBJ2-3
TGTGCCTGGAGTGGCGCGGGACTAGCGGGGGACAATGAGCAGTTCTTC	CAWSGAGLAGDNEQFF	.	TRBV30	TRBD2	TRBJ2-1
TGCAGTGCTAGGAGGCTAGCGGACCACTACGAGCAGTACTTC	CSARRLADHYEQYF	few	TRBV20-1	TRBD2	TRBJ2-7
TGTGCCAGCAGCCAGCTAGCGGGGGGAAACACAGATACGCAGTATTTT	CASSQLAGGNTDTQYF	many	TRBV3-1	TRBD2	TRBJ2-3
TGTGCCAGCAGTTTAGCCTACGAGCAGTACTTC	CASSLAYEQYF	.	TRBV5-5	.	TRBJ2-7